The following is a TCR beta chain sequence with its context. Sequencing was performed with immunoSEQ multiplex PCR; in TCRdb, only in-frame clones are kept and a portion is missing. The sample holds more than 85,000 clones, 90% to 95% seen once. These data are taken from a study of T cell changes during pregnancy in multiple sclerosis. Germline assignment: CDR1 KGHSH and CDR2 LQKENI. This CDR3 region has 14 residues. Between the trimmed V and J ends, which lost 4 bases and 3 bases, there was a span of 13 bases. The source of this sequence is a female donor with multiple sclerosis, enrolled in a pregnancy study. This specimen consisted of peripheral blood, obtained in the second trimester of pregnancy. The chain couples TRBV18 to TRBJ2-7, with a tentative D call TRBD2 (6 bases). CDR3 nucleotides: TGTGCCAGCTCACATAGCGGAAGTTTCTACGAGCAGTACTTC. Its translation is CASSHSGSFYEQYF.